One and the same sample provided the 9 T cell receptor beta chains below, sequenced in a study of Graves' ophthalmopathy and Graves' hyperthyroidism. RNA transcripts were the template, and TCR beta CDR3 regions were amplified from them. First-round RT-PCR used HTBI primers; second-round multiplex PCR followed. TCRdb redid the calling of the multiplex PCR reads with MiXCR, one entry per CDR3 protein. There are approximately 1.2 million distinct CDR3 sequences in the sample; roughly two fifths occur only once, and over 8.5% lies in the top ten. Sequenced input: peripheral blood or thyroid tissue (not recorded which). The receptors originated from an adult man with Graves' hyperthyroidism.

The chain has TRBV19 and TRBJ1-5, with 11 bases aligning to TRBD1. V was clipped by 7 bases and J by 4 bases; unmatched bases: 6. The CDR3 is 15 residues long. Germline lookup yields CDR1 LNHDA and CDR2 SQIVND (reference sequence). The CDR3 DNA reads TGTGCCAGTACCCCCGGGACAGGGGGGAATCAGCCCCAGCATTTT. Translation: CASTPGTGGNQPQHF. The full variable domain, rest sourced from reference TRBV19 and TRBJ1-5, is DGGITQSPKYLFRKEGQNVTLSCEQNLNHDAMYWYRQDPGQGLRLIYYSQIVNDFQKGDIAEGYSVSREKKESFPLTVTSAQKNPTAFYLCASTPGTGGNQPQHFGDGTRLSIL.

CDR3 in amino acids: CAAADRDLDGYTF. The CDR3 region has the DNA TGTGCCGCGGCCGACAGGGATTTAGATGGCTACACCTTC. The chain is built from TRBV27 and TRBJ1-2; 7 nucleotides line up with TRBD1. There are 13 residues in the CDR3. CDR1 MNHEY and CDR2 SMNVEV come from the germline V gene (reference sequence). J gave up 6 bases and V 11 bases, and 12 bases lay outside the gene matches.

There are a few counts of this clonotype. V usage is TRBV7-9 and J usage is TRBJ2-7; TRBD1 matches at 9 bases. The CDR3 totals 14 residues. With 6 bases clipped from V and 7 bases from J, the junction kept 10 bases outside the gene matches. The germline V gene encodes CDR1 SEHNR and CDR2 FQNEAQ (reference sequence). The CDR3 region is CASSRGQGLREQYF. The CDR3 DNA is TGTGCCAGCAGTCGCGGACAGGGGCTTCGGGAGCAGTACTTC. Full variable domain (rest looked up from reference TRBV7-9 and TRBJ2-7): DTGVSQNPRHKITKRGQNVTFRCDPISEHNRLYWYRQTLGQGPEFLTYFQNEAQLEKSRLLSDRFSAERPKGSFSTLEIQRTEQGDSAMYLCASSRGQGLREQYFGPGTRLTVT.

This clonotype was seen a few times. The chain joins TRBV11-2 to TRBJ1-4, with D possibly being TRBD1 (5 bases). Trimming took off 4 bases at V and 8 bases at J, with 20 bases between the two ends. The length of the CDR3 is 16 residues. The germline gives CDR1 SGHAT, CDR2 FQNNGV. CDR3 in DNA: TGTGCCAGCAGCTCTAGACAGCCCCCCCAGGAAGAAAAACTGTTTTTT. As protein: CASSSRQPPQEEKLFF.

This clonotype was seen repeatedly, ten times or more. A much larger clonotype is one base distant, so this may be a read error. The rearrangement links TRBV10-2 to TRBJ1-1, with D possibly matching TRBD1 (5 bases). The germline V gene encodes CDR1 WSHSY and CDR2 SAAADI. The CDR3 is made up of 12 amino acids. The CDR3 DNA follows: TGCGCCAGCAATGAGGGGTACACTGAAGCTTTCTTT. Its protein is CASNEGYTEAFF.

Many counts were recorded for this clonotype. This chain uses TRBV7-9 with TRBJ2-5, with 9 bases matching TRBD1. The CDR3 runs 15 residues. Germline V gives CDR1 SEHNR, CDR2 FQNEAQ (reference sequence). The V gene end was trimmed by 4 bases and the J gene end by 2 bases; junction bases not matched to a gene: 5. The chain's CDR3 is CASSSRQGGQETQYF. Written as DNA, the CDR3 is TGTGCCAGCAGCTCACGACAGGGGGGGCAAGAGACCCAGTACTTC.

For this clonotype: A much bigger clone sits one base away, suggesting this may be a read error. This chain connects TRBV7-2 to TRBJ1-5; D call uncertain. The CDR3 contains 15 residues. Germline V gene lookup returns CDR1 SGHTA and CDR2 FQGNSA. V was pared by 5 bases and J by 7 bases, with 18 bases between. The CDR3 here is CASSQDNGDRQPQHF. The CDR3 DNA is TGTGCCAGCAGCCAAGATAACGGGGATAGGCAGCCCCAGCATTTT.

This clonotype was observed a single time. The rearrangement uses TRBV18 and TRBJ1-2; 9 bases line up with TRBD1. The CDR3 extends over 15 amino acids. Looked up from germline, CDR1 is KGHSH and CDR2 is LQKENI. V dropped 5 bases and J dropped 1; count of bases not matched to a gene: 5. The CDR3 DNA sequence: TGTGCCAGCTCATCCGGGACAGGGAGTAACTATGGCTACACCTTC. The encoded protein is CASSSGTGSNYGYTF.

This clonotype has a handful of counts. V is TRBV30 and J is TRBJ1-5; D gene unclear. This CDR3 contains 12 residues. V was pared by 2 bases and J by 1 base, with 3 bases between. Germline V gene data show CDR1 as GTSNPN and CDR2 as SVGIG (reference sequence). The DNA for the CDR3 is TGTGCCTGGAGTCGAAGCAATCAGCCCCAGCATTTT. This sequence encodes CAWSRSNQPQHF.